The rows below give T cell receptor beta chains drawn from one sample of a study of blood T cell repertoires in COVID-19. Here immunoSEQ multiplex PCR was the method, and the copy in TCRdb shows in-frame clones only, minus some. The sample carries over 150,000 clones, roughly 84% recorded once. The sequenced sample was peripheral blood. Receptors originate from a woman aged 60 to 75 with acute or convalescent COVID-19. The CDR3 runs from the conserved cysteine through the conserved F or W. D genes are given only for firm matches. Some rows mark clone size as missing; the rest say once, few, many or name a class of expanded clone.

CDR3 protein: CASSFTGNEKLFF
CDR3 DNA: TGTGCCAGCAGCTTCACAGGGAATGAAAAACTGTTTTTT
CDR3 length: 13
clone size: .
V gene: TRBV5-5
J gene: TRBJ1-4
D gene: .

CDR3 protein: CASSVVGQAPSLHF
CDR3 DNA: TGTGCCAGCAGCGTAGTGGGACAGGCCCCCTCCCTCCACTTT
CDR3 length: 14
clone size: .
V gene: TRBV7-2
J gene: TRBJ1-6
D gene: TRBD1

CDR3 protein: CASSIGGGRTGELFF
CDR3 DNA: TGTGCCAGCAGTATTGGCGGGGGTAGGACCGGGGAGCTGTTTTTT
CDR3 length: 15
clone size: .
V gene: TRBV6-2/TRBV6-3
J gene: TRBJ2-2
D gene: TRBD2

CDR3 protein: CASSPGLNTEAFF
CDR3 DNA: TGTGCCAGCTCACCAGGGCTGAACACTGAAGCTTTCTTT
CDR3 length: 13
clone size: .
V gene: TRBV18
J gene: TRBJ1-1
D gene: .

CDR3 protein: CASSSGTSVAKNIQYF
CDR3 DNA: TGTGCCAGCAGTTCAGGGACTTCTGTAGCCAAAAACATTCAGTACTTC
CDR3 length: 16
clone size: .
V gene: TRBV6-6
J gene: TRBJ2-4
D gene: .

CDR3 protein: CASRPGSSSYEQYF
CDR3 DNA: TGCGCCAGCAGACCGGGGTCGAGCTCCTACGAGCAGTACTTC
CDR3 length: 14
clone size: .
V gene: TRBV5-1
J gene: TRBJ2-7
D gene: .

CDR3 protein: CASSLQGSYNSPLHF
CDR3 DNA: TGTGCCAGCAGTCTCCAGGGCTCCTATAATTCACCCCTCCACTTT
CDR3 length: 15
clone size: .
V gene: TRBV6-2/TRBV6-3
J gene: TRBJ1-6
D gene: .

CDR3 protein: CASRRGQPNQPQHF
CDR3 DNA: TGTGCCAGCCGTCGGGGACAGCCTAATCAGCCCCAGCATTTT
CDR3 length: 14
clone size: .
V gene: TRBV19
J gene: TRBJ1-5
D gene: TRBD1

CDR3 protein: CASSIQGIRHEKLFF
CDR3 DNA: TGTGCCAGTAGTATTCAGGGCATTCGCCACGAAAAACTGTTTTTT
CDR3 length: 15
clone size: .
V gene: TRBV19
J gene: TRBJ1-4
D gene: .

CDR3 protein: CASSLQGFGYTF
CDR3 DNA: TGTGCCAGCAGCCTACAGGGGTTTGGCTACACCTTC
CDR3 length: 12
clone size: .
V gene: TRBV28
J gene: TRBJ1-2
D gene: TRBD1

CDR3 protein: CASRPLGEGYNEQFF
CDR3 DNA: TGTGCCAGTAGGCCGTTGGGGGAGGGCTACAATGAGCAGTTCTTC
CDR3 length: 15
clone size: few
V gene: TRBV19
J gene: TRBJ2-1
D gene: TRBD2

CDR3 protein: CAISLGTGPPDTQYF
CDR3 DNA: TGTGCCATCAGTCTTGGGACAGGGCCCCCAGATACGCAGTATTTT
CDR3 length: 15
clone size: .
V gene: TRBV10-3
J gene: TRBJ2-3
D gene: TRBD1

CDR3 protein: CASSQESGEPKRGVYGYTF
CDR3 DNA: TGTGCCAGCAGCCAAGAGTCGGGGGAACCTAAGCGAGGAGTCTATGGCTACACCTTC
CDR3 length: 19
clone size: few
V gene: TRBV3-1/TRBV3-2
J gene: TRBJ1-2
D gene: .

CDR3 protein: CASSIWRTGEQFF
CDR3 DNA: TGTGCCAGTAGTATTTGGAGGACGGGTGAGCAGTTCTTC
CDR3 length: 13
clone size: .
V gene: TRBV19
J gene: TRBJ2-1
D gene: .

CDR3 protein: CASSVSTSGGPQFF
CDR3 DNA: TGTGCCAGCAGTGTATCGACTAGCGGGGGGCCTCAGTTCTTC
CDR3 length: 14
clone size: once
V gene: TRBV6-4
J gene: TRBJ2-1
D gene: TRBD2

CDR3 protein: CASSLGLLAGGPEQFF
CDR3 DNA: TGTGCCAGCAGCTTAGGCCTACTAGCGGGGGGGCCTGAGCAGTTCTTC
CDR3 length: 16
clone size: .
V gene: TRBV7-9
J gene: TRBJ2-1
D gene: TRBD2

CDR3 protein: CASRLGQGAGGANVLTF
CDR3 DNA: TGCGCCAGCAGACTTGGACAGGGGGCAGGTGGGGCCAACGTCCTGACTTTC
CDR3 length: 17
clone size: .
V gene: TRBV5-1
J gene: TRBJ2-6
D gene: TRBD1

CDR3 protein: CASSYSPAGGAGELFF
CDR3 DNA: TGTGCCAGCAGTTACTCTCCGGCAGGGGGTGCGGGGGAGCTGTTTTTT
CDR3 length: 16
clone size: .
V gene: TRBV6-2/TRBV6-3
J gene: TRBJ2-2
D gene: TRBD1

CDR3 protein: CASSLGGQGAGGGYTF
CDR3 DNA: TGTGCCAGCAGCTTAGGTGGACAGGGGGCAGGTGGTGGCTACACCTTC
CDR3 length: 16
clone size: .
V gene: TRBV13
J gene: TRBJ1-2
D gene: TRBD1

CDR3 protein: CASSLGAYSYEQYF
CDR3 DNA: TGTGCCAGCAGCTTGGGGGCCTACTCCTACGAGCAGTACTTC
CDR3 length: 14
clone size: few
V gene: TRBV11-2
J gene: TRBJ2-7
D gene: .

CDR3 protein: CASSSTGYNSPLHF
CDR3 DNA: TGTGCCAGCAGTTCAACAGGTTATAATTCACCCCTCCACTTT
CDR3 length: 14
clone size: few
V gene: TRBV6-1
J gene: TRBJ1-6
D gene: .

CDR3 protein: CASSHTANTGELFF
CDR3 DNA: TGTGCCAGCAGCCACACTGCGAACACCGGGGAGCTGTTTTTT
CDR3 length: 14
clone size: .
V gene: TRBV3-1/TRBV3-2
J gene: TRBJ2-2
D gene: .

CDR3 protein: CASSFPGTGDTEAFF
CDR3 DNA: TGTGCCAGCAGTTTCCCAGGGACAGGGGACACTGAAGCTTTCTTT
CDR3 length: 15
clone size: once
V gene: TRBV28
J gene: TRBJ1-1
D gene: TRBD1

CDR3 protein: CASSPGGDTQYF
CDR3 DNA: TGCGCCAGCAGCCCGGGCGGGGATACGCAGTATTTT
CDR3 length: 12
clone size: .
V gene: TRBV4-1
J gene: TRBJ2-3
D gene: .

CDR3 protein: CSASSSGGDYQETQYF
CDR3 DNA: TGCAGTGCTAGTAGTAGCGGGGGGGACTACCAAGAGACCCAGTACTTC
CDR3 length: 16
clone size: .
V gene: TRBV20-1
J gene: TRBJ2-5
D gene: TRBD2

CDR3 protein: CASSQDGHNTGELFF
CDR3 DNA: TGCGCCAGCAGCCAAGATGGACACAACACCGGGGAGCTGTTTTTT
CDR3 length: 15
clone size: once
V gene: TRBV4-1
J gene: TRBJ2-2
D gene: .

CDR3 protein: CASSAPGTSAKQYF
CDR3 DNA: TGTGCCAGCAGTGCCCCCGGCACGAGCGCCAAGCAGTACTTC
CDR3 length: 14
clone size: .
V gene: TRBV28
J gene: TRBJ2-7
D gene: .

CDR3 protein: CASSPEIYEQYF
CDR3 DNA: TGTGCCAGCAGCCCCGAGATCTACGAGCAGTACTTC
CDR3 length: 12
clone size: .
V gene: TRBV6-5
J gene: TRBJ2-7
D gene: .